The sample holds a few counts of the clone carrying this T cell receptor beta chain. What it binds is unknown. The data were obtained in a study of vaccination and CD4 T cells after COVID-19. Sample treatment: roughly 11-day PBMC culture with coronavirus spike peptide pools or control peptides (ViraFEST assay). Alongside roughly 10 IU/ml IL-2 and about 10 ug/ml peptide pools, PBMCs were cultured at 1.5 million to 2.5 million per well. At both days 3 and 7, half the medium was replaced with fresh IL-2 medium. At the Johns Hopkins FTIC core, DNA taken from cultured CD4+ T cells was sequenced by way of the Oncomine TCR Beta short-read assay. Each CDR3 protein is one row after TCRdb ran MiXCR on the PCR reads. The repertoire holds about 15,000 distinct CDR3 sequences, with around 52% as singletons. The CDR3 length is 9 residues. Germline assignment: CDR1 MNHEY and CDR2 SMNVEV (reference sequence). Trimming stripped 8 bases from V and 7 bases from J, with 3 bases between.

Material: CD4+ T cells from blood, cultured in vitro. This sequence was found in a human donor who had recovered from COVID-19. This sequence joins TRBV27 and TRBJ1-5; the D is unclear. DNA of the CDR3: TGTGCCAGCGGACAGCCCCAGCATTTT. Protein sequence: CASGQPQHF.